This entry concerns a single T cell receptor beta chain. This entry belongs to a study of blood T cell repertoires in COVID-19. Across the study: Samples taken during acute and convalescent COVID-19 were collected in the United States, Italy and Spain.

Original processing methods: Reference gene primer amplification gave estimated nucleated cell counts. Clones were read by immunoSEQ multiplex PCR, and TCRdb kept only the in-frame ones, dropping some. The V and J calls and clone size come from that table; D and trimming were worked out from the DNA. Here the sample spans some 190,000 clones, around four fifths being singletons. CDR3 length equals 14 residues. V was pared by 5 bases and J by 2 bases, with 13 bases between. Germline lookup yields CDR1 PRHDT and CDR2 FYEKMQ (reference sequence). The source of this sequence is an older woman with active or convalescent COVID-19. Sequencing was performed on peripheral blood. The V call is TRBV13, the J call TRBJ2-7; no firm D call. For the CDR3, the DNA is TGTGCCAGCAGCCCACTTAGCCGAACCTACGAGCAGTACTTC. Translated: CASSPLSRTYEQYF.